These 5 T cell receptor beta chains were sequenced from one sample in a study of T-cell memory formation after mild COVID-19. Each CDR3 protein is one row after TCRdb ran MiXCR on the 5' RACE reads. The data show fewer than 400,000 distinct CDR3 sequences, over 10% seen once. Sequenced: PBMCs or a T cell subset sorted from them (not recorded which). These receptors were taken from a man between 18 and 29 years old who had mild COVID-19 (a few samples of this study predate the infection). Cell type and time point are not known.

This clonotype has a handful of counts. The chain couples TRBV7-9 to TRBJ1-1; weak D call: TRBD1 (5 bases). CDR1 is SEHNR and CDR2 is FQNEAQ in the germline V gene (reference sequence). The CDR3 contains 13 residues. Trimming stripped 3 bases from V and 4 bases from J, with 9 bases between. The CDR3 sequence is CASSLGLSTEAFF. The CDR3, as DNA: TGTGCCAGCAGCTTGGGACTGTCCACTGAAGCTTTCTTT.

This clonotype was found a few times. This CDR3 is CASRGQGATWSGANVLTF. The CDR3 region has the DNA TGTGCCAGCAGGGGACAGGGGGCAACTTGGTCTGGGGCCAACGTCCTGACTTTC. The chain employs TRBV7-9 and TRBJ2-6; 12 bases are shared with TRBD1. The germline V gene encodes CDR1 SEHNR and CDR2 FQNEAQ (reference sequence). The ends lost 6 bases at V and 1 base at J; junction bases unmatched: 7. The CDR3 consists of 18 residues. The variable domain in full, with the rest retrieved from reference TRBV7-9 and TRBJ2-6, is DTGVSQNPRHKITKRGQNVTFRCDPISEHNRLYWYRQTLGQGPEFLTYFQNEAQLEKSRLLSDRFSAERPKGSFSTLEIQRTEQGDSAMYLCASRGQGATWSGANVLTFGAGSRLTVL.

This clonotype has more than one count but fewer than ten. The chain is built from TRBV7-9 and TRBJ1-3; D call uncertain. CDR1 and CDR2 from the germline V gene are SEHNR and FQNEAQ (reference sequence). Trimming took off 6 bases at V and 4 bases at J, with 7 bases between the two ends. The CDR3 has 12 residues. DNA for the CDR3: TGTGCCAGCAGGGATCCAGGAAACACCATATATTTT. Protein product: CASRDPGNTIYF.

The V gene is TRBV12-3 or TRBV12-4, the J gene TRBJ2-5; either TRBD1 or TRBD2 may fit D (6 bases each). The CDR3 has 14 amino acids. The V and J ends lost 6 bases and 2 bases respectively, with 13 bases between them. CDR3 nucleotide sequence: TGTGCCAGCAGGGCTGGGGGGCAACAAGAGACCCAGTACTTC. This translates into CASRAGGQQETQYF.

The chain is built from TRBV4-2 and TRBJ1-5; a weak D match, TRBD1 (6 bases). Germline values: CDR1 LGHNA, CDR2 YNFKEQ. The CDR3 is 16 amino acids. Between the trimmed V and J ends, which lost 0 bases and 6 bases, there was a span of 15 bases. CDR3 loop: CASSQDLAGVGQPQHF. In nucleotides, the CDR3 is TGTGCCAGCAGCCAAGATCTTGCAGGGGTTGGTCAGCCCCAGCATTTT.